This TCR beta chain was sequenced during a study of cytotoxic CD8 clonotypes in ibrutinib-treated CLL. The wider study: Roughly 24 partial and 2 complete responses; at median 68 months, around 15 remitted, around twelve progressed.

This clone has only one observation. Germline V gene data show CDR1 as LNHNV and CDR2 as YYDKDF (reference sequence). The CDR3 spans 15 residues. V was cut by 1 base and J by 4 bases, with 11 bases left in between. The assay was immunoSEQ multiplex PCR, and TCRdb's table has in-frame clones only and misses some. The sample has around 330,000 clones, about 64% seen once; the top ten hold approximately 6%. This clonotype was obtained from a human donor with chronic lymphocytic leukemia. The rearrangement links TRBV15 to TRBJ1-3; D is possibly TRBD1 (5 bases). This specimen consisted of PBMCs, obtained after 36 months of ibrutinib treatment. CDR3 in DNA: TGTGCCACCAGCAGAGTGCAGGGTATCGGAAACACCATATATTTT. Its protein is CATSRVQGIGNTIYF.